The rows below give T cell receptor beta chains drawn from one sample of a study of CD4 T cells in relation to SARS-CoV-2 and coronaviruses. These TCRs' antigens remain unknown. Some clones are missing from TCRdb's copy, which holds only in-frame ones; the method was immunoSEQ multiplex PCR. The profile covers 18,000 or so clones, with 70% to 85% appearing a single time and roughly a fifth taken by the ten largest. Sequenced input: CD4+ T cells from PBMCs, cultured in vitro. The receptors derive from a human donor in good health. Both conserved end residues are part of each CDR3. Each record gives: V gene, CDR3 protein.

>TRBV10-3
CAISGSDRKQYF
>TRBV3-1/TRBV3-2
CASSQDLDRYQETQYF
>TRBV2
CASRRDPAETQYF
>TRBV7-2
CASSKQGADTEAFF
>TRBV7-2
CASSPWTGPPSGYTF
>TRBV15
CATSGGTSYNEQFF
>TRBV6-5
CASSSTGTGSETQYF
>TRBV5-6
CASSPRTGGFIYIQYF
>TRBV2
CASTQRGIVGAGANVLTF
>TRBV13
CASSLFPASSYNEQFF
>TRBV5-1
CASSLGQGDQPQHF
>TRBV7-2
CASSPQAGGGGTQYF
>TRBV19
CASSSRTENTEAFF
>TRBV3-1/TRBV3-2
CASSFPGGTNEKLFF
>TRBV27
CASSLRLALGQRNEQFF
>TRBV6-2/TRBV6-3
CASSYSVARSSYEQYF
>TRBV4-2
CASSQIGPGNTIYF
>TRBV28
CASSFDRGRVTNEKLFF
>TRBV29-1
CSARVIPVGDEQFF
>TRBV24-1
CATSDPWKGSSDTQYF
>TRBV2
CASSEWTSGIYNEQFF
>TRBV5-5
CASTLAGQGLADTQYF
>TRBV5-1
CASSLVSRTDTQYF
>TRBV5-4
CASSRTAGELFF
>TRBV19
CASSRDWPYEQYF
>TRBV5-1
CASSLGVGGPHNEQFF
>TRBV7-3
CASSLGASDYGYTF
>TRBV6-4
CARQNEQYF
>TRBV7-9
CASSLAQTQETQYF
>TRBV18
CASSPPGERGEQYF
>TRBV10-3
CAISEGQISGNTIYF